These T cell receptor beta chains were read from a single sample in a study of T cell repertoires in cytomegalovirus infection. Their recognized antigens are unknown. In TCRdb, the reads were re-called with MiXCR into one record per CDR3 protein. This repertoire shows hundreds of thousands of distinct CDR3 sequences, roughly 30% found once; its top ten account for about an eighth. This specimen consisted of cultured CD8+ T cells from PBMCs, obtained from culture after CMV antigen stimulation. These receptors all stem from a human donor in good health (CMV status not recorded). Some clones in this sample may be carry-over from other donors' samples. The CDR3 runs from the conserved cysteine through the conserved F or W. The order of the fields is clone size, D gene, J gene, V gene, CDR3 protein, CDR3 DNA. A D gene is named only where the DNA matches it firmly. Clone size appears in some rows only: once, few, many, or a class for an expanded clone.

clone size: few
D gene: -
J gene: TRBJ2-7
V gene: TRBV12-3/TRBV12-4
CDR3 protein: CASTYLSPHEQYF
CDR3 DNA: TGTGCCAGCACCTATCTCTCCCCGCACGAGCAGTACTTC

clone size: few
D gene: TRBD2
J gene: TRBJ2-7
V gene: TRBV4-2
CDR3 protein: CASSPDFLGGGSYEQYF
CDR3 DNA: TGTGCCAGCAGCCCCGACTTTCTCGGGGGGGGCTCCTACGAGCAGTACTTC

clone size: -
D gene: TRBD1
J gene: TRBJ2-1
V gene: TRBV4-1
CDR3 protein: CASSQDRVGSYNEQFF
CDR3 DNA: TGCGCCAGCAGCCAGGACAGGGTCGGTTCCTACAATGAGCAGTTCTTC

clone size: -
D gene: -
J gene: TRBJ1-1
V gene: TRBV7-6
CDR3 protein: CATRQANTEAFF
CDR3 DNA: TGTGCCACCCGGCAGGCGAACACTGAAGCTTTCTTT

clone size: -
D gene: -
J gene: TRBJ2-1
V gene: TRBV27
CDR3 protein: CASSLSVSRPYNEQFF
CDR3 DNA: TGTGCCAGCAGTCTTTCAGTGAGTCGCCCCTACAATGAGCAGTTCTTC

clone size: few
D gene: TRBD1
J gene: TRBJ1-1
V gene: TRBV4-2
CDR3 protein: CASSQGSPGTGNTEAFF
CDR3 DNA: TGTGCCAGCAGCCAAGGCTCGCCCGGGACAGGGAACACTGAAGCTTTCTTT

clone size: many
D gene: -
J gene: TRBJ2-3
V gene: TRBV7-8
CDR3 protein: CASSLAGRVVTDTQYF
CDR3 DNA: TGTGCCAGCAGCTTAGCAGGACGGGTGGTAACAGATACGCAGTATTTT

clone size: many
D gene: TRBD2
J gene: TRBJ2-1
V gene: TRBV6-2/TRBV6-3
CDR3 protein: CASSYSAGGSYNEQFF
CDR3 DNA: TGTGCCAGCAGTTACTCTGCGGGGGGCTCCTACAATGAGCAGTTCTTC

clone size: -
D gene: -
J gene: TRBJ2-5
V gene: TRBV27
CDR3 protein: CASSFQGYQETQYF
CDR3 DNA: TGTGCCAGCAGTTTCCAGGGGTACCAAGAGACCCAGTACTTC

clone size: -
D gene: -
J gene: TRBJ2-2
V gene: TRBV7-8
CDR3 protein: CASSSKQTGELFF
CDR3 DNA: TGTGCCAGCAGCTCTAAACAGACCGGGGAGCTGTTTTTT

clone size: few
D gene: TRBD1
J gene: TRBJ1-3
V gene: TRBV6-5
CDR3 protein: CASTQGAVTAGNTIYF
CDR3 DNA: TGTGCCAGCACACAGGGGGCAGTAACGGCTGGAAACACCATATATTTT

clone size: -
D gene: -
J gene: TRBJ1-1
V gene: TRBV15
CDR3 protein: CATSSPTNTEAFF
CDR3 DNA: TGTGCCACCAGCAGTCCAACTAACACTGAAGCTTTCTTT

clone size: -
D gene: -
J gene: TRBJ2-7
V gene: TRBV10-3
CDR3 protein: CAISETERHEQYF
CDR3 DNA: TGTGCCATCAGTGAGACTGAGCGCCACGAGCAGTACTTC

clone size: -
D gene: TRBD2
J gene: TRBJ2-1
V gene: TRBV7-3
CDR3 protein: CASSRGGGEQSF
CDR3 DNA: TGTGCCAGCAGCCGAGGTGGGGGGGAGCAGTCCTTC

clone size: many
D gene: -
J gene: TRBJ2-5
V gene: TRBV12-3/TRBV12-4
CDR3 protein: CASRHQEETQYF
CDR3 DNA: TGTGCCAGCAGACACCAGGAGGAGACCCAGTACTTC

clone size: few
D gene: -
J gene: TRBJ1-4
V gene: TRBV7-6
CDR3 protein: CASSSGRGEELFF
CDR3 DNA: TGTGCCAGCAGCTCTGGCCGAGGGGAGGAACTGTTTTTT

clone size: -
D gene: TRBD1
J gene: TRBJ1-2
V gene: TRBV20-1
CDR3 protein: CSARTGDNYGYTF
CDR3 DNA: TGCAGTGCTAGGACAGGGGATAACTATGGCTACACCTTC

clone size: -
D gene: -
J gene: TRBJ2-1
V gene: TRBV5-1
CDR3 protein: CASSLEGISYNEQFF
CDR3 DNA: TGCGCCAGCAGCTTAGAGGGAATCTCCTACAATGAGCAGTTCTTC

clone size: few
D gene: TRBD1
J gene: TRBJ2-5
V gene: TRBV7-9
CDR3 protein: CASSPFRTGVDTQETQYF
CDR3 DNA: TGTGCCAGCAGCCCTTTCCGGACAGGGGTAGACACACAAGAGACCCAGTACTTC

clone size: few
D gene: -
J gene: TRBJ1-3
V gene: TRBV4-1
CDR3 protein: CASSQRTGVSGNTIYF
CDR3 DNA: TGCGCCAGCTCCCAAAGGACGGGTGTATCTGGAAACACCATATATTTT

clone size: -
D gene: TRBD2
J gene: TRBJ2-1
V gene: TRBV6-5
CDR3 protein: CASSLLAGDEQFF
CDR3 DNA: TGTGCCAGCAGTCTACTAGCGGGGGATGAGCAGTTCTTC

clone size: many
D gene: -
J gene: TRBJ1-1
V gene: TRBV28
CDR3 protein: CASGGLNTEAFF
CDR3 DNA: TGTGCCAGCGGGGGCCTGAACACTGAAGCTTTCTTT

clone size: -
D gene: TRBD1
J gene: TRBJ1-1
V gene: TRBV29-1
CDR3 protein: CSVRTGTVNTEAFF
CDR3 DNA: TGCAGCGTTCGTACCGGGACAGTCAACACTGAAGCTTTCTTT

clone size: many
D gene: -
J gene: TRBJ2-7
V gene: TRBV7-9
CDR3 protein: CASSPGGIDEQYF
CDR3 DNA: TGTGCCAGCAGCCCAGGAGGGATCGACGAGCAGTACTTC

clone size: -
D gene: -
J gene: TRBJ2-3
V gene: TRBV19
CDR3 protein: CASSIVRTFTDTQYF
CDR3 DNA: TGTGCCAGTAGTATAGTGCGGACGTTCACAGATACGCAGTATTTT

clone size: -
D gene: -
J gene: TRBJ2-2
V gene: TRBV6-6
CDR3 protein: CASSYRPADDTGELFF
CDR3 DNA: TGTGCCAGCAGTTACCGCCCCGCGGATGACACCGGGGAGCTGTTTTTT

clone size: many
D gene: TRBD1
J gene: TRBJ2-7
V gene: TRBV27
CDR3 protein: CASSLGTGGSYEQYF
CDR3 DNA: TGTGCCAGCAGCTTAGGGACAGGGGGCAGCTACGAGCAGTACTTC

clone size: -
D gene: -
J gene: TRBJ2-7
V gene: TRBV7-6
CDR3 protein: CASSSDREGNYEQYF
CDR3 DNA: TGTGCTAGCAGCTCTGATCGGGAAGGGAACTACGAGCAGTACTTC